Below, 10 T cell receptor beta chains from the same sample are listed, as sequenced in a study of T cells in Graves' hyperthyroidism and ophthalmopathy. RNA transcripts were the template for amplifying TCR beta CDR3 regions. With the HTBI primer set, the TCR CDR3 went through a first round of RT-PCR. TCRdb fed the multiplex PCR reads into MiXCR, producing one record per CDR3 protein. The sample has just over 550,000 distinct CDR3 sequences; approximately 44% are singletons. Sequences were obtained from peripheral blood or thyroid tissue (not recorded which). Receptors originate from a young woman with Graves' hyperthyroidism.

This clonotype has more than one count but fewer than ten. CDR3 loop: CASSPDLGTEAFF. The CDR3 bases are TGTGCCAGCAGCCCGGACCTCGGCACTGAAGCTTTCTTT. This chain joins TRBV7-9 and TRBJ1-1; D remains ambiguous. This CDR3 spans 13 amino acids. The germline V gene encodes CDR1 SEHNR and CDR2 FQNEAQ (reference sequence). Trimming took 5 bases from V and 4 from J, leaving 11 bases between them.

This clonotype was observed many times. Relative to the germline gene, one junction end is altered; a read error may explain this. The V call is TRBV12-3 or TRBV12-4, the J call TRBJ1-1; D not certain. The CDR3 has 14 amino acids. The CDR3 sequence: CASSLGRLNTEAFF. The CDR3 bases are TGTGCCAGCAGCTTAGGGCGCTTGAACACTGAAGCTTTCTTT.

The genes are TRBV2 and TRBJ2-7, with a weak D call TRBD1 (5 bases). CDR3 size: 12 residues. V was shortened by 4 bases and J by 6 bases, with 10 bases between the two germline ends. CDR1 is SNHLY, CDR2 FYNNEI, per germline. The CDR3 loop reads CASSGTGREQYF. The CDR3 bases are TGTGCCAGCAGTGGCACAGGCCGCGAGCAGTACTTC.

The V and J genes are TRBV7-3 and TRBJ2-6; tentative D call: TRBD1 (6 bases). The germline V and J ends were trimmed by 5 bases and 3 bases, with 20 bases remaining between them. There are 18 residues in the CDR3. Germline lookup yields CDR1 SGHTA and CDR2 FQGTGA. CDR3 protein: CASSKGDRGMDGANVLTF. The CDR3 DNA is TGTGCCAGCAGCAAGGGGGACCGTGGTATGGATGGGGCCAACGTCCTGACTTTC.

J is TRBJ2-7 and V is TRBV6-5; possible D gene TRBD2, 5 bases. V shed 2 bases and J shed 1 base, with 6 bases lying between them. There are 13 residues in the CDR3. Germline V gene sequence: CDR1 MNHEY, CDR2 SVGAGI. The CDR3 bases are TGTGCCAGCAGTTACGCGGGTTCCTACGAGCAGTACTTC. As protein: CASSYAGSYEQYF.

This clonotype occurred many times. The CDR3 sequence: CAIDRGLNYGYTF. For the CDR3, the DNA is TGTGCCATTGACAGGGGGCTTAACTATGGCTACACCTTC. The rearrangement joins TRBV7-2 to TRBJ1-2; 10 nucleotides agree with TRBD1. Germline CDR1 and CDR2: SGHTA and FQGNSA. This CDR3 comprises 13 residues. V lost 10 bases, J lost 1 base, and 3 bases stayed unmatched.

The genes are TRBV7-3 and TRBJ2-5; a possible D gene is TRBD2 (5 bases). Germline values: CDR1 SGHTA, CDR2 FQGTGA. This CDR3 region has 13 residues. Trimming cost V 5 bases and J 1 base, with 8 bases left between them. The CDR3 region is CASSGLSQETQYF. CDR3 in DNA: TGTGCCAGCAGCGGACTTTCCCAAGAGACCCAGTACTTC.

This clonotype occurred a few times. V gene TRBV20-1 combines with J gene TRBJ2-7; 10 bases fit TRBD2. J was trimmed by 2 bases and V by 3 bases; bases with no gene match: 10. CDR3 length equals 16 residues. Germline values: CDR1 DFQATT, CDR2 SNEGSKA (reference sequence). Written as DNA, the CDR3 is TGCAGTGCTAGTCAGCACGTAGCGGGAGGAACCTACGAGCAGTACTTC. Its protein is CSASQHVAGGTYEQYF.

This clonotype was recorded many times. The chain is built from TRBV25-1 and TRBJ2-7; 10 nucleotides line up with TRBD1. V was pared by 3 bases and J by 6 bases, with 5 bases of the junction left unmatched. Germline assignment: CDR1 MGHDK and CDR2 SYGVNS. The CDR3 extends over 14 amino acids. The CDR3 coding sequence is TGTGCCAGCAGTGAGGGACAGGGGTCCCTCGAGCAGTACTTC. Its protein product is CASSEGQGSLEQYF.

To note about this clonotype: A read error may explain this, as a much larger clone is one base away. CDR3 amino acids: CSVRDRGLAFF. The CDR3 DNA sequence: TGCAGTGTTAGGGACAGGGGGCTTGCTTTCTTT. V is TRBV20-1 and J is TRBJ1-1, with TRBD1 matching over 12 bases. The V segment lost 7 bases and the J segment 11 bases; nucleotides outside the gene matches: 5. The length of the CDR3 is 11 residues. Germline CDR1 reads DFQATT; CDR2 reads SNEGSKA (reference sequence).